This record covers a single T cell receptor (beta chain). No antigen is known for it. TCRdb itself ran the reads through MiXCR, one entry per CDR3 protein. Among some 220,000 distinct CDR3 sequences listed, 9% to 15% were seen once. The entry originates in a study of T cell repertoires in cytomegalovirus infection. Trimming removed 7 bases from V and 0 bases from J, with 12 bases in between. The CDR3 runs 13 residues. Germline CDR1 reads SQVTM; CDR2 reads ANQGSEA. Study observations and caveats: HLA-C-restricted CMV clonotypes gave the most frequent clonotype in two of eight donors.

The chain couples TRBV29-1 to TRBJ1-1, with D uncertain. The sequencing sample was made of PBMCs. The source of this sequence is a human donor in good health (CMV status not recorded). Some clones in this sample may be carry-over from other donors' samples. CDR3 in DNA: TGCAGCGCACAAAGTAGTTTGAACACTGAAGCTTTCTTT. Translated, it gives CSAQSSLNTEAFF.